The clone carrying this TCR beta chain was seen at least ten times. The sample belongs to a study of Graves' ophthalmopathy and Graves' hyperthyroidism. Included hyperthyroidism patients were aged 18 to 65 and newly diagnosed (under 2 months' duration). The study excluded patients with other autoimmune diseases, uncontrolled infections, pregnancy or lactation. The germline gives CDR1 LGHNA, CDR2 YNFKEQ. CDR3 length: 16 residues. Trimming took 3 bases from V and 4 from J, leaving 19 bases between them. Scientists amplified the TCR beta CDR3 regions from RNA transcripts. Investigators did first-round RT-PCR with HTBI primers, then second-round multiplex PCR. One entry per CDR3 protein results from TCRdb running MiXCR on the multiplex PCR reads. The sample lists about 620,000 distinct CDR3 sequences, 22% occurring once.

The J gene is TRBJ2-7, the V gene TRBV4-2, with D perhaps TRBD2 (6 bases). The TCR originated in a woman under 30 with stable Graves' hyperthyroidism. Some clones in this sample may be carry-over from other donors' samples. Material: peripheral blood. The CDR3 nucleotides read TGTGCCAGCAGCCAGGGAAGGGACCGCGGGGCGTACGAGCAGTACTTC. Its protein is CASSQGRDRGAYEQYF.